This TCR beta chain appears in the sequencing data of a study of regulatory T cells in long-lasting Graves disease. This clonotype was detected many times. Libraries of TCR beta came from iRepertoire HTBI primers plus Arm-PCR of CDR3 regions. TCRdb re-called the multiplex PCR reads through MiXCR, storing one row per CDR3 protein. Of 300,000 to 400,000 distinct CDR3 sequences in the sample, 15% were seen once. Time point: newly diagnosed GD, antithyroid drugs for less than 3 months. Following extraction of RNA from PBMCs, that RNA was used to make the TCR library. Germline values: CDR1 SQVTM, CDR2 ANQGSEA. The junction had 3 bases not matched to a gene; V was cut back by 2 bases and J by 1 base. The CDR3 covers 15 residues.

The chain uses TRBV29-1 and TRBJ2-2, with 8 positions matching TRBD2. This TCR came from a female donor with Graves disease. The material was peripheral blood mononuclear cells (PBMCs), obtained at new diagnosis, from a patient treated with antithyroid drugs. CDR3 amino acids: CSVEWLAGNTGELFF. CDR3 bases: TGCAGCGTTGAATGGCTAGCGGGGAACACCGGGGAGCTGTTTTTT.